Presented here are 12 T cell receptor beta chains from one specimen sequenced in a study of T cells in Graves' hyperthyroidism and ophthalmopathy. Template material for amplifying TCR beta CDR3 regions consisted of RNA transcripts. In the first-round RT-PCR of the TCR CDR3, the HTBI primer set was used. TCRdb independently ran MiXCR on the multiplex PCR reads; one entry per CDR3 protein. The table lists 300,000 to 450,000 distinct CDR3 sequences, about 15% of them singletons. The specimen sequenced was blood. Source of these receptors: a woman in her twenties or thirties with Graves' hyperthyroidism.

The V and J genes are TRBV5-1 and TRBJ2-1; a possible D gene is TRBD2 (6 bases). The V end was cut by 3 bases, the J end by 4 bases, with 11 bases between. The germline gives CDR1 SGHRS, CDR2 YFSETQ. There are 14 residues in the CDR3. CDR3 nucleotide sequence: TGCGCCAGCAGCTCGGGGGACGGATACAATGAGCAGTTCTTC. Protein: CASSSGDGYNEQFF.

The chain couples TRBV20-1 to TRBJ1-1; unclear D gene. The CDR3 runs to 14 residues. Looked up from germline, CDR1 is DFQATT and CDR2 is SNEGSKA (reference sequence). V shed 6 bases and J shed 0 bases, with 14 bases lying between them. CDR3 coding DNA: TGCAGTGCAATGAAACCTTACATGAACACTGAAGCTTTCTTT. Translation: CSAMKPYMNTEAFF.

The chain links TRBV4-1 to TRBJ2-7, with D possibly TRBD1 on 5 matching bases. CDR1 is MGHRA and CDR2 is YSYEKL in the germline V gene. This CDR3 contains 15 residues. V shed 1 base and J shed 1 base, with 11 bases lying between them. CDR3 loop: CASSQGLDISYEQYF. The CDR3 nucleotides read TGCGCCAGCAGCCAAGGGTTGGACATTTCCTACGAGCAGTACTTC.

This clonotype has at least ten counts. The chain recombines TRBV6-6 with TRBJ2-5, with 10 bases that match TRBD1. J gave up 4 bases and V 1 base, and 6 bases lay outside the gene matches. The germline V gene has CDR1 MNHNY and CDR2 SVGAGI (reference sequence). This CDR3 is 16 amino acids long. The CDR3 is CASSYFRTGGAETQYF. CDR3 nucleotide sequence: TGTGCCAGCAGTTACTTCCGGACAGGGGGAGCAGAGACCCAGTACTTC.

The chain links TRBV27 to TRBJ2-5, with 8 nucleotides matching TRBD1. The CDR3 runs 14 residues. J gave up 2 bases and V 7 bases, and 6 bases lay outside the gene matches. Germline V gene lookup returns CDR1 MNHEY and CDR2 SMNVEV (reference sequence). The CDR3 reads CASIPDRAQETQYF. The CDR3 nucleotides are TGTGCCAGCATCCCGGACAGGGCGCAAGAGACCCAGTACTTC.

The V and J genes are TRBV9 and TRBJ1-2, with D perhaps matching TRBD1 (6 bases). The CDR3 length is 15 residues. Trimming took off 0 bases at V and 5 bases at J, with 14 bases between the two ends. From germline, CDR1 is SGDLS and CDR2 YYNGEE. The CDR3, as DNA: TGTGCCAGCAGCGTAGGAACAGGGAGAAATTATGGCTACACCTTC. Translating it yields CASSVGTGRNYGYTF.

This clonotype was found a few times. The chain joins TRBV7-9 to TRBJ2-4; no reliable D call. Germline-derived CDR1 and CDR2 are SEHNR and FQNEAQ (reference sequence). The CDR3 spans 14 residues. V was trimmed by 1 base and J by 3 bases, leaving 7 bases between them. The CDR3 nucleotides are TGTGCCAGCAGCTTAGGGGTCGGCAAAAACATTCAGTACTTC. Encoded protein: CASSLGVGKNIQYF.

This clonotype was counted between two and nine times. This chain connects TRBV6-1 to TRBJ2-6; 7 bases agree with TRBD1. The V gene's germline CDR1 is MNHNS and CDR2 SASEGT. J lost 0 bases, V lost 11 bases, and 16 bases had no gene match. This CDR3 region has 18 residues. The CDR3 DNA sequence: TGTGCCTCAGCCAAGGCAGACAGGGATAGCTCTGGGGCCAACGTCCTGACTTTC. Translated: CASAKADRDSSGANVLTF.

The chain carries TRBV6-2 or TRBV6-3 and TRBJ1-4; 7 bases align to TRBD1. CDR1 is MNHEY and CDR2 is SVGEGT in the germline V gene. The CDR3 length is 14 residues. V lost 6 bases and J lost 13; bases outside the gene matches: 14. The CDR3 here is CASREKPRDSGLFF. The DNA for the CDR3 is TGTGCCAGCAGAGAAAAACCCCGGGACAGCGGACTGTTTTTT.

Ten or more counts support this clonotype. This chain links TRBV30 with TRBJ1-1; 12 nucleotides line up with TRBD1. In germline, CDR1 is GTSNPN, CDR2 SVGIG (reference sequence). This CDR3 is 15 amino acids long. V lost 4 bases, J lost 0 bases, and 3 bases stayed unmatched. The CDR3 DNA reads TGTGCCTGGAAGGGACAGGGGGCCATGAACACTGAAGCTTTCTTT. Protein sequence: CAWKGQGAMNTEAFF.

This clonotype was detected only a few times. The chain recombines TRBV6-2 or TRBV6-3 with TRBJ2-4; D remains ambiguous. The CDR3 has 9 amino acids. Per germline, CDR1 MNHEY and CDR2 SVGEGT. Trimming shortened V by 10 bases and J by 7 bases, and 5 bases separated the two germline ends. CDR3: CATNNIQYF. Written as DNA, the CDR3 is TGTGCCACTAATAACATTCAGTACTTC.

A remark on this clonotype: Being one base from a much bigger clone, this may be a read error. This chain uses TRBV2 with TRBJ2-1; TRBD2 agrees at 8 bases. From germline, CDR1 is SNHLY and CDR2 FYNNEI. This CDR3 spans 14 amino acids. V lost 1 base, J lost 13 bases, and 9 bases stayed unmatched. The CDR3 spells CASSEGSSGWGQFF. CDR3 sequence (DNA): TGTGCCAGCAGTGAAGGATCTAGCGGGTGGGGACAGTTCTTC. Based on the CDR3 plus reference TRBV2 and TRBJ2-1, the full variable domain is EPEVTQTPSHQVTQMGQEVILRCVPISNHLYFYWYRQILGQKVEFLVSFYNNEISEKSEIFDDQFSVERPDGSNFTLKIRSTKLEDSAMYFCASSEGSSGWGQFFGPGTRLTVL.